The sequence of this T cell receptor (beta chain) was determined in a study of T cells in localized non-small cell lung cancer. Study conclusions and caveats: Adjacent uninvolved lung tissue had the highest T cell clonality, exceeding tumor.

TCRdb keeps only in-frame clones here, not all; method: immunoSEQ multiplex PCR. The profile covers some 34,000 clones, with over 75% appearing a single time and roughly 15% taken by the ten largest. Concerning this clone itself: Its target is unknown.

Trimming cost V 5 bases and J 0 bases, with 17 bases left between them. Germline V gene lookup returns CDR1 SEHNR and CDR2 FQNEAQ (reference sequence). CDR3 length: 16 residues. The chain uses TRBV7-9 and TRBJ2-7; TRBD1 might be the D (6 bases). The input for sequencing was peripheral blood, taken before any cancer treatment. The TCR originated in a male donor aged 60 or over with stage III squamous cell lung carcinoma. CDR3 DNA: TGTGCCAGCAGCCAACCCAGGGGAAGGAGCTCCTACGAGCAGTACTTC. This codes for CASSQPRGRSSYEQYF.